The sequence of this T cell receptor (beta chain) was determined in a study of control samples from healthy donors and cancer patients. A few counts support this clone. CDR1 and CDR2 (germline): SGHKS, YYEKEE (reference sequence). V shed 4 bases and J shed 8 bases, with 21 bases lying between them. This CDR3 is 16 amino acids long. Profiled with immunoSEQ multiplex PCR; TCRdb holds only in-frame clones, not every one. In the table there are approximately 110,000 clones, 90% of which are singletons. The sample consisted of blood. The V call is TRBV5-5, the J call TRBJ2-2; D perhaps matches TRBD1 (6 bases). The clonotype originates from a human donor in good health. The donor label of this sample is uncertain. The CDR3 region is CASSSSTLRQAGELFF. The CDR3 DNA reads as TGTGCCAGCAGCAGCTCAACCCTTAGACAGGCAGGGGAGCTGTTTTTT.